Below, 15 T cell receptor beta chains from the same sample are listed, as sequenced in a study of CD8 T cells in ankylosing spondylitis. TCRdb processed the 5' RACE reads anew with MiXCR; each CDR3 protein has one entry. The sample shows tens of thousands of distinct CDR3 sequences, 2.5% to 3.5% of them seen only once. Source material: blood, either unsorted or a sorted T cell fraction (not recorded which). These receptors all come from a male donor with ankylosing spondylitis or in good health (not recorded which).

DNA for the CDR3: TGTGCCAGCAGCGCCCGACAGGGGGAAGGGGAGACCCAGTACTTC. It yields the protein CASSARQGEGETQYF. The chain is built from TRBV9 and TRBJ2-5; 9 nucleotides line up with TRBD1. The CDR3 sequence is 15 residues long. Looked up from germline, CDR1 is SGDLS and CDR2 is YYNGEE. The V segment lost 3 bases and the J segment 5 bases; nucleotides outside the gene matches: 8.

At least ten counts were recorded for this clonotype. The gene calls are TRBV9 and TRBJ2-2; D unresolved. CDR3 length: 12 amino acids. Trimming cost V 0 bases and J 7 bases, with 4 bases left between them. The germline CDR1 and CDR2 sequences are SGDLS and YYNGEE. CDR3 amino acids: CASSVEHGELFF. The CDR3 DNA sequence: TGTGCCAGCAGCGTAGAGCACGGGGAGCTGTTTTTT.

At least ten counts were recorded for this clonotype. The chain uses TRBV9 and TRBJ1-6, with D tentatively TRBD1 (5 bases). This CDR3 has 15 amino acids. The germline V gene encodes CDR1 SGDLS and CDR2 YYNGEE. V lost 3 bases and J 9 bases, leaving 16 bases between the germline ends. The CDR3 bases are TGTGCCAGCAGCGCTGGGGTTGCGGACATTTCACCCCTCCACTTT. Translated, it gives CASSAGVADISPLHF.

This clonotype appeared many times. The chain has TRBV9 and TRBJ2-3; tentatively, D is TRBD1 or TRBD2 (6 bases each). With 0 bases removed from V and 5 bases from J, the gap between germline ends came to 13 bases. There are 15 residues in the CDR3. CDR1 is SGDLS and CDR2 is YYNGEE in the germline V gene. The DNA of the CDR3 is TGTGCCAGCAGCGTAGAGGGGGTGGGGGGAGATACGCAGTATTTT. It codes for CASSVEGVGGDTQYF.

This clonotype appeared many times. V usage is TRBV9 and J usage is TRBJ1-2; tentatively, D is TRBD1 (5 bases). CDR1 is SGDLS, CDR2 YYNGEE, per germline. The CDR3 extends over 15 amino acids. V was clipped by 3 bases and J by 8 bases, with 20 bases between them. The CDR3 protein is CASSDPGGSLAGYTF. In DNA, the CDR3 is TGTGCCAGCAGCGATCCGGGGGGAAGTCTTGCGGGCTACACCTTC.

This clonotype was seen ten or more times. The CDR3 here is CASSVRGGSKETQYF. In nucleotides, the CDR3 is TGTGCCAGCAGCGTGAGGGGTGGTTCGAAAGAGACCCAGTACTTC. This chain joins TRBV9 and TRBJ2-5; D tentatively fits TRBD1 or TRBD2 (5 bases each). V lost 2 bases, J lost 3 bases, and 14 bases lay in between. This CDR3 is built from 15 residues. Germline V gene sequence: CDR1 SGDLS, CDR2 YYNGEE.

Many counts were recorded for this clonotype. The chain has TRBV9 and TRBJ2-2, with 12 bases that match TRBD2. The junction had 5 bases not matched to a gene; V was cut back by 4 bases and J by 4 bases. The CDR3 is 16 amino acids. In germline, CDR1 is SGDLS, CDR2 YYNGEE. The CDR3 DNA is TGTGCCAGCAGCCCGGGACTAGCGGGCTCCACCGGGGAGCTGTTTTTT. Its protein product is CASSPGLAGSTGELFF.

This clonotype was counted many times. The chain combines TRBV9 with TRBJ2-1; D uncertain. The CDR3 has 16 residues. CDR1 and CDR2 (germline): SGDLS, YYNGEE. V lost 0 bases and J 4 bases, leaving 14 bases between the germline ends. The CDR3 here is CASSVAVGSPYNEQFF. The CDR3 DNA reads TGTGCCAGCAGCGTAGCTGTTGGATCTCCATACAATGAGCAGTTCTTC.

This clonotype was seen ten or more times. The J gene is TRBJ1-1, the V gene TRBV9; TRBD1 might be the D (5 bases). Deletions cut 3 bases from V and 7 bases from J, with 13 bases between. The CDR3 is made up of 13 amino acids. CDR1 and CDR2 (germline): SGDLS, YYNGEE. Here the CDR3 DNA reads TGTGCCAGCAGCGCCCAACAGGAAAGTGAAGCTTTCTTT. As protein: CASSAQQESEAFF.

This clonotype has at least ten counts. The rearrangement links TRBV9 to TRBJ1-1, with a tentative D call TRBD1 (5 bases). The CDR3 runs to 13 residues. The V gene lost 0 bases and the J gene lost 8 bases, with 11 bases spanning the gap. Germline CDR1 is SGDLS and CDR2 is YYNGEE. CDR3 sequence: CASSVAATGEAFF. DNA of the CDR3: TGTGCCAGCAGCGTAGCTGCAACAGGAGAAGCTTTCTTT. Combining the CDR3 with reference TRBV9 and TRBJ1-1 gives the whole variable domain DSGVTQTPKHLITATGQRVTLRCSPRSGDLSVYWYQQSLDQGLQFLIQYYNGEERAKGNILERFSAQQFPDLHSELNLSSLELGDSALYFCASSVAATGEAFFGQGTRLTVV.

This clonotype has ten or more counts. The V gene is TRBV9, the J gene TRBJ2-1, with 8 positions matching TRBD2. The CDR3 covers 16 residues. V lost 0 bases and J lost 7; bases outside the gene matches: 9. Germline values: CDR1 SGDLS, CDR2 YYNGEE. The CDR3 reads CASSVGLASGRNEQFF. In DNA form, the CDR3 reads TGTGCCAGCAGCGTAGGACTAGCGTCCGGACGTAATGAGCAGTTCTTC.

This clonotype was recorded many times. The rearrangement joins TRBV9 to TRBJ2-3, with TRBD2 as a possible D gene (6 bases). Trimming left V 0 bases short and J 5 bases short, with 13 bases between. There are 15 residues in the CDR3. Germline V gene data show CDR1 as SGDLS and CDR2 as YYNGEE. CDR3 region: CASSVALIAEDTQYF. DNA of the CDR3: TGTGCCAGCAGCGTAGCTTTAATAGCGGAAGATACGCAGTATTTT.

This clonotype was found a few times. The chain has TRBV9 and TRBJ2-6; D is undetermined. Trimming left V 3 bases short and J 0 bases short, with 13 bases between. Germline-derived CDR1 and CDR2 are SGDLS and YYNGEE. There are 17 residues in the CDR3. The CDR3 bases are TGTGCCAGCAGCGCATTGGACGGTCCCTCTGGGGCCAACGTCCTGACTTTC. Encoded protein: CASSALDGPSGANVLTF.

This clonotype has ten or more counts. The CDR3 DNA sequence: TGTGCCAGCAGCGTAGCTTTGACAGGGCACAACTATGGCTACACCTTC. This gives the protein CASSVALTGHNYGYTF. The chain joins TRBV9 to TRBJ1-2, with 7 bases fitting TRBD1. Trimming removed 0 bases from V and 2 bases from J; junction bases left unmatched: 7. This CDR3 has 16 amino acids. Germline V gene lookup returns CDR1 SGDLS and CDR2 YYNGEE.

This clonotype was detected ten times or more. This sequence joins TRBV9 and TRBJ1-5; TRBD1 matches 10 bases. Germline CDR1 SGDLS, CDR2 YYNGEE. CDR3 length equals 16 residues. J was trimmed by 5 bases and V by 0 bases; bases with no gene match: 5. CDR3 sequence reads: CASSVGSGTGDQPQHF. DNA for the CDR3: TGTGCCAGCAGCGTAGGGTCCGGGACAGGGGATCAGCCCCAGCATTTT.